Described below is a single T cell receptor (beta chain) sequence and its context. Its target is unknown. Approximately 11-patient cohort: some 11 active juvenile idiopathic arthritis patients, 3 polyarticular, 8 oligoarticular. The record originates from a study of synovial regulatory T cells in juvenile arthritis. Broader study findings: Across patients, iaTreg TCR repertoires were mostly private, partly shared with synovial Teff and blood CPL.

Generated by immunoSEQ multiplex PCR, the TCRdb table keeps only in-frame clones and is missing some. The listing contains about 10,000 clones. The CDR3 loop spans 16 amino acids. The record lacks a DNA sequence. Germline lookup yields CDR1 SGHAT and CDR2 FQNNGV. Material for sequencing was Treg cells from blood. This sample's subset: remaining (HLA-DR-negative) circulating blood Treg cells. This clonotype was obtained from a donor between 2 and 35 years old with juvenile idiopathic arthritis. This rearrangement joins TRBV11-2 to TRBJ2-1; absent DNA, TCRdb's TRBD2 call cannot be checked. Here the CDR3 reads CASSRLAGGPGNEQFF.